These 16 T cell receptor beta chains came from one sample sequenced in a study of blood T cell repertoires in COVID-19. The method was immunoSEQ multiplex PCR; TCRdb's version includes in-frame clones alone and lacks a portion of them. The sample has around 290,000 clones, 85% to 90% seen once; the top ten hold approximately 2%. What was sequenced was PBMCs or T cells enriched from blood (not recorded which). Receptors originate from a woman aged 55-70 years in a cohort exposed to, infected with or recovered from COVID-19 (not recorded which).

The rearrangement links TRBV10-2 to TRBJ2-1; TRBD2 agrees at 7 bases. The CDR3 has 15 amino acids. Per germline, CDR1 WSHSY and CDR2 SAAADI. V lost 0 bases to trimming and J lost 7 bases; unmatched junction nucleotides: 6. CDR3: CASSESWEGRNEQFF. The CDR3 nucleotides read TGCGCCAGCAGTGAGTCCTGGGAGGGCCGGAATGAGCAGTTCTTC.

V gene TRBV20-1 combines with J gene TRBJ2-7, with TRBD1 identical over 9 bases. Germline CDR1 reads DFQATT; CDR2 reads SNEGSKA (reference sequence). Germline trimming cut 3 bases from V and 6 bases from J; bases unmatched to any gene: 9. The CDR3 is 14 amino acids. CDR3 nucleotide sequence: TGCAGTGCTAGTCCTCCGGGACAGGGTTTCGAGCAGTACTTC. The encoded protein is CSASPPGQGFEQYF.

This clone showed up just once. The rearrangement uses TRBV2 and TRBJ2-4; TRBD2 matches at 11 bases. The CDR3 is made up of 17 amino acids. Losses at the gene ends were 7 bases for V and 0 bases for J; bases not matched to a gene: 8. CDR1 is SNHLY, CDR2 FYNNEI, per germline. DNA of the CDR3: TGTGCCAGCACTCAACTAGCGGGAGACCTAGCCAAAAACATTCAGTACTTC. Residues: CASTQLAGDLAKNIQYF.

This clone was counted a single time. This chain links TRBV4-1 with TRBJ2-7, with 12 bases identical to TRBD2. CDR3 length: 15 amino acids. CDR1 and CDR2 from the germline V gene are MGHRA and YSYEKL. With V trimmed by 3 bases and J by 3 bases, 3 bases remained unmatched. The CDR3 is CASSHWTSGNYEQYF. Here the CDR3 DNA reads TGCGCCAGCAGCCACTGGACTAGCGGGAACTACGAGCAGTACTTC.

The chain combines TRBV6-2 or TRBV6-3 with TRBJ2-3; no definite D call. Deletions cut 0 bases from V and 0 bases from J, with 10 bases between. The CDR3 is 16 residues long. Germline CDR1 and CDR2: MNHEY and SVGEGT. The CDR3 loop reads CASSYSRPRSTDTQYF. In DNA, the CDR3 is TGTGCCAGCAGTTACTCAAGACCTAGGAGCACAGATACGCAGTATTTT.

The rearrangement joins TRBV5-1 to TRBJ2-2; a weak D match, TRBD1 (6 bases). The CDR3 spans 14 residues. The V gene lost 3 bases and the J gene lost 4 bases, with 10 bases spanning the gap. Germline lookup yields CDR1 SGHRS and CDR2 YFSETQ. CDR3 in DNA: TGCGCCAGCAGCTCCGAACAGGGCACCGGGGAGCTGTTTTTT. This gives the protein CASSSEQGTGELFF.

This clone appeared a single time. V usage is TRBV7-6 and J usage is TRBJ1-4; TRBD1 matches at 7 bases. The CDR3 runs to 13 residues. V was clipped by 5 bases and J by 6 bases; unmatched bases: 3. Germline values: CDR1 SGHVS, CDR2 FNYEAQ. The CDR3 is CASSLRGDEKLFF. CDR3 DNA sequence: TGTGCCAGCAGCCTCAGGGGGGATGAAAAACTGTTTTTT.

The chain uses TRBV3-1 (or the pseudogene TRBV3-2) and TRBJ2-5; unclear D gene. The CDR3 contains 14 residues. CDR1 and CDR2 (germline): LGHDT, YNNKEL (reference sequence). V was shortened by 5 bases and J by 3 bases, with 13 bases between the two germline ends. The chain's CDR3 is CASSNRAPKETQYF. The CDR3 region has the DNA TGTGCCAGCAGCAATCGCGCTCCCAAAGAGACCCAGTACTTC.

The chain carries TRBV14 and TRBJ2-4; 11 bases agree with TRBD2. Unmatched junction bases numbered 5, after V lost 4 bases and J lost 6 bases. The CDR3 spans 15 residues. CDR1 and CDR2 from the germline V gene are SGHDN and FVKESK. The CDR3 sequence: CASSRPGTSGNIQYF. CDR3 bases: TGTGCCAGCAGCCGTCCAGGGACTAGCGGAAACATTCAGTACTTC.

The V and J genes are TRBV2 and TRBJ2-3; 9 positions match TRBD2. CDR1 and CDR2 from the germline V gene are SNHLY and FYNNEI. The CDR3 has 16 amino acids. V shed 3 bases and J 5 bases; nucleotides not matched to a gene: 9. CDR3 in DNA: TGTGCCAGCAGTGACCGGCTAGCGGGAATAGGAGATACGCAGTATTTT. Translating it yields CASSDRLAGIGDTQYF.

The chain combines TRBV7-8 with TRBJ2-1, with D perhaps TRBD2 (6 bases). There are 18 residues in the CDR3. Trimming cost V 5 bases and J 6 bases, with 26 bases left between them. In germline, CDR1 is SGHVS, CDR2 FQNEAQ. CDR3 sequence: CASSRLGTRRDSINEQFF. CDR3 nucleotide sequence: TGTGCCAGCAGCAGACTAGGGACGCGGCGGGACTCGATCAATGAGCAGTTCTTC.

CDR3 DNA sequence: TGTGCCAGCAGCCTTACGCTCCTCCAAGCAGGGGTTGCTGGGGCCAACGTCCTGACTTTC. This translates into CASSLTLLQAGVAGANVLTF. The rearrangement links TRBV7-3 to TRBJ2-6; D is possibly TRBD1 (6 bases). Germline CDR1 reads SGHTA; CDR2 reads FQGTGA. V was pared by 5 bases and J by 2 bases, with 25 bases between. CDR3 length: 20 amino acids.

CDR3 bases: TGTGCCAGCAGCTCAAGCTTACTACTCAATGAGCAGTTCTTC. Translating it yields CASSSSLLLNEQFF. V and J are TRBV7-3 and TRBJ2-1; D remains unclear. This CDR3 has 14 residues. V was trimmed by 4 bases and J by 6 bases, leaving 13 bases between them. CDR1 SGHTA and CDR2 FQGTGA come from the germline V gene.

The chain couples TRBV7-2 to TRBJ2-1; 9 nucleotides match TRBD1. Germline values: CDR1 SGHTA, CDR2 FQGNSA. Unmatched junction bases numbered 12, after V lost 5 bases and J lost 7 bases. The CDR3 runs 16 residues. The CDR3 protein is CASSPQGAKVRNEQFF. The CDR3 DNA is TGTGCCAGCAGCCCACAGGGGGCAAAGGTTAGGAATGAGCAGTTCTTC. Using reference TRBV7-2 and TRBJ2-1 for the parts outside the CDR3, the full variable domain is GAGVSQSPSNKVTEKGKDVELRCDPISGHTALYWYRQSLGQGLEFLIYFQGNSAPDKSGLPSDRFSAERTGGSVSTLTIQRTQQEDSAVYLCASSPQGAKVRNEQFFGPGTRLTVL.

The chain carries TRBV5-1 and TRBJ2-7, with a tentative D call TRBD1 (5 bases). Germline CDR1 is SGHRS and CDR2 is YFSETQ. Trimming took off 7 bases at V and 0 bases at J, with 23 bases between the two ends. The CDR3 loop spans 17 amino acids. The DNA of the CDR3 is TGCGCCAGCCGACCGCTGTATTCCAGGGTAAACTCCTACGAGCAGTACTTC. Amino acids: CASRPLYSRVNSYEQYF.

The rearrangement joins TRBV4-1 to TRBJ2-1, with D hard to call. V lost 0 bases to trimming and J lost 0 bases, with 12 bases between them. Germline V gene lookup returns CDR1 MGHRA and CDR2 YSYEKL. CDR3 length: 17 residues. CDR3 sequence reads: CASSQDDPGGSYNEQFF. The CDR3 DNA sequence: TGCGCCAGCAGCCAAGATGATCCGGGTGGCTCCTACAATGAGCAGTTCTTC.